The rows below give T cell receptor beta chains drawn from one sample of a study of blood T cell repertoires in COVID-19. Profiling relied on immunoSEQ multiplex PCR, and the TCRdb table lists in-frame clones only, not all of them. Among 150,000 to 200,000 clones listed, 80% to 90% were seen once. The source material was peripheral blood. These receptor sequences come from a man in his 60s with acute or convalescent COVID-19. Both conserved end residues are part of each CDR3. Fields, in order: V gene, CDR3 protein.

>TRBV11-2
CASSQLAGEPETQYF
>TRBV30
CAWTPGQGSSYEQYF
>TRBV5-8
CASSPGSQNKQETQYF
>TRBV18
CASRRDRQETQYF
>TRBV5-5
CASSWVGGGTEAFF
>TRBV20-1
CSASLSTYQETQYF
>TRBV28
CASSRQLSSGNTIYF
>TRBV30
CAWNRGAAYGYTF
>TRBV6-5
CASTAGLADPREQYF
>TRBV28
CASSPQTVSGNTIYF
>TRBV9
CASRAGSTDTQYF
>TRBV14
CASSQGGSEQYF
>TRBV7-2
CASSLGGSGANVLTF
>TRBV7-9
CASSRDRGITGELFF
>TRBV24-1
CATSDLREGTENTEAFF
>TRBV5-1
CASSLAPAGSINEQYF
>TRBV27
CASSLSPPRTTYNEQFF
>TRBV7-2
CASSLGDRIYGYTF
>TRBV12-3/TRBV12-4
CASWGRTDTQYF
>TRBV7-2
CASSIPLPGGRETQYF
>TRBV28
CASISGGQGQAKLFF
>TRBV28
CASRPGGYGYTF
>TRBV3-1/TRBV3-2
CASSQEVGAYGYTF
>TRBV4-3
CASSGQAGRGYTF
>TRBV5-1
CASSFPGAETQYF